This is a list of T cell receptor beta chains from one sample in a study of blood T cell repertoires in COVID-19. Profiling relied on immunoSEQ multiplex PCR, and the TCRdb table lists in-frame clones only, not all of them. The table includes 140,000 to 150,000 clones, over 65% detected once. What was sequenced was peripheral blood. Receptors were obtained from a man between 50 and 59 years old with acute or convalescent COVID-19. The CDR3 runs from the conserved cysteine through the conserved F or W. A D gene is named only where the DNA matches it firmly. Size values are once, few and many counts, or a class for expanded clones, and some rows have none.

J gene: TRBJ1-2
V gene: TRBV7-9
D gene: NA
clone size: NA
CDR3 protein: CASSLRGTNYGYTF
CDR3 DNA: TGTGCCAGCAGCTTACGGGGAACTAACTATGGCTACACCTTC

J gene: TRBJ2-6
V gene: TRBV5-5
D gene: NA
clone size: many
CDR3 protein: CASSFQGPGANVLTF
CDR3 DNA: TGTGCCAGCAGCTTTCAGGGCCCCGGGGCCAACGTCCTGACTTTC

J gene: TRBJ1-2
V gene: TRBV5-4
D gene: TRBD1
clone size: NA
CDR3 protein: CASSPDRGNYGYTF
CDR3 DNA: TGTGCCAGCAGCCCTGACAGGGGGAACTATGGCTACACCTTC

J gene: TRBJ2-1
V gene: TRBV7-2
D gene: NA
clone size: NA
CDR3 protein: CASTFNRDNEQFF
CDR3 DNA: TGTGCCAGCACCTTTAACCGGGACAATGAGCAGTTCTTC

J gene: TRBJ1-2
V gene: TRBV11-2
D gene: NA
clone size: NA
CDR3 protein: CASSLAGGENGYTF
CDR3 DNA: TGTGCCAGCAGCTTAGCGGGGGGCGAGAATGGCTACACCTTC

J gene: TRBJ2-5
V gene: TRBV28
D gene: TRBD2
clone size: NA
CDR3 protein: CASSIGLAGGQETQYF
CDR3 DNA: TGTGCCAGCAGTATTGGACTAGCGGGGGGACAAGAGACCCAGTACTTC

J gene: TRBJ2-2
V gene: TRBV24-1
D gene: TRBD1
clone size: NA
CDR3 protein: CATSEAGTGNTGELFF
CDR3 DNA: TGTGCCACCAGTGAGGCCGGGACAGGAAACACCGGGGAGCTGTTTTTT

J gene: TRBJ1-5
V gene: TRBV2
D gene: NA
clone size: NA
CDR3 protein: CASMRDNQPQHF
CDR3 DNA: TGTGCCAGCATGCGGGATAATCAGCCCCAGCATTTT

J gene: TRBJ2-1
V gene: TRBV2
D gene: TRBD2
clone size: once
CDR3 protein: CASSPQGRGGRNEQFF
CDR3 DNA: TGTGCCAGCAGTCCCCAGGGACGGGGGGGCCGGAATGAGCAGTTCTTC

J gene: TRBJ1-1
V gene: TRBV2
D gene: NA
clone size: NA
CDR3 protein: CASSDLPEPTEAFF
CDR3 DNA: TGTGCCAGCAGTGATCTTCCAGAACCCACTGAAGCTTTCTTT

J gene: TRBJ1-1
V gene: TRBV6-5
D gene: NA
clone size: NA
CDR3 protein: CASSYFASGTRAFF
CDR3 DNA: TGTGCCAGCAGTTATTTTGCCTCCGGGACTAGGGCTTTCTTT

J gene: TRBJ1-5
V gene: TRBV24-1
D gene: TRBD1
clone size: NA
CDR3 protein: CATSDGASGGINQPQHF
CDR3 DNA: TGTGCCACCAGTGATGGGGCATCAGGGGGTATCAATCAGCCCCAGCATTTT

J gene: TRBJ1-6
V gene: TRBV10-3
D gene: NA
clone size: few
CDR3 protein: CAISETPGDGSPLHF
CDR3 DNA: TGTGCCATCAGTGAGACGCCGGGGGATGGATCACCCCTCCACTTT

J gene: TRBJ1-1
V gene: TRBV5-1
D gene: NA
clone size: NA
CDR3 protein: CASSLGGQITNTEAFF
CDR3 DNA: TGCGCCAGCAGCTTGGGAGGACAGATCACGAACACTGAAGCTTTCTTT

J gene: TRBJ1-5
V gene: TRBV6-5
D gene: TRBD1
clone size: NA
CDR3 protein: CASIWTGGSNQPQHF
CDR3 DNA: TGTGCCAGCATTTGGACAGGGGGTAGCAATCAGCCCCAGCATTTT

J gene: TRBJ2-5
V gene: TRBV5-1
D gene: NA
clone size: NA
CDR3 protein: CASSSQGAGETQYF
CDR3 DNA: TGCGCCAGCAGCTCCCAGGGTGCGGGGGAGACCCAGTACTTC

J gene: TRBJ2-3
V gene: TRBV10-1
D gene: TRBD1
clone size: few
CDR3 protein: CASRGGQDTDTQYF
CDR3 DNA: TGCGCCAGCAGAGGCGGACAGGACACAGATACGCAGTATTTT

J gene: TRBJ2-5
V gene: TRBV20-1
D gene: NA
clone size: NA
CDR3 protein: CSAHGETQYF
CDR3 DNA: TGCAGTGCTCACGGAGAGACCCAGTACTTC

J gene: TRBJ2-3
V gene: TRBV2
D gene: NA
clone size: NA
CDR3 protein: CASSEAGGPADTQYF
CDR3 DNA: TGTGCCAGCAGTGAAGCGGGGGGGCCCGCAGATACGCAGTATTTT

J gene: TRBJ1-4
V gene: TRBV5-1
D gene: TRBD1
clone size: NA
CDR3 protein: CASSQTGQGATNEKLFF
CDR3 DNA: TGCGCCAGCAGCCAGACGGGACAGGGGGCAACTAATGAAAAACTGTTTTTT

J gene: TRBJ1-5
V gene: TRBV2
D gene: NA
clone size: once
CDR3 protein: CASRPGTNQPQHF
CDR3 DNA: TGTGCCAGCAGGCCGGGAACCAATCAGCCCCAGCATTTT

J gene: TRBJ1-2
V gene: TRBV6-4
D gene: TRBD1
clone size: NA
CDR3 protein: CASSESSGGGDGYTF
CDR3 DNA: TGTGCCAGCAGTGAGTCGTCAGGGGGAGGTGACGGCTACACCTTC